This section outlines one T cell receptor (beta chain) sequence together with its context. This sample is part of a study of blood T cell repertoires in COVID-19. Looking at the study overall: Some COVID-19 samples were acute and others convalescent; all came from the United States, Italy and Spain. Nucleic acid was either cDNA or gDNA, and it came from T cells, B-cell-depleted T cells, or PBMCs.

Original data processing: Amplification from reference gene primers served as the basis for estimated nucleated cell counts. Assay used: immunoSEQ multiplex PCR; TCRdb lists only in-frame clones, some missing. The V and J calls and the clone size are those of that table, but D and trimming were determined from the DNA. The sample holds 37,000 or so clones, approximately 78% seen once. The source of this sequence is a man in his 60s with acute or convalescent COVID-19. Sequenced sample: peripheral blood.

CDR3 amino acids: CASRVAGINTGELFF. CDR3 bases: TGTGCCAGTAGGGTAGCGGGAATCAACACCGGGGAGCTGTTTTTT. This rearrangement joins TRBV19 to TRBJ2-2; 8 bases are a match to TRBD2. Germline CDR1 LNHDA, CDR2 SQIVND (reference sequence). J gave up 2 bases and V 6 bases, and 5 bases lay outside the gene matches. This CDR3 is 15 amino acids long.